These 10 T cell receptor beta chains were all obtained from the same sample, sequenced in a study of blood T cell repertoires in COVID-19. Measured with immunoSEQ multiplex PCR; TCRdb has only the in-frame clones, and not every one. The table records 200,000 to 250,000 clones, around 90% of them present only once. The sample comprised PBMCs or T cells enriched from blood (not recorded which). The origin of the receptors is a woman aged 25 to 39 who had been exposed to COVID-19.

The chain recombines TRBV6-5 with TRBJ2-3, with a weak D call TRBD2 (6 bases). Germline V lookup: CDR1 MNHEY, CDR2 SVGAGI. Trimming took 7 bases from V and 0 from J, leaving 11 bases between them. CDR3 length: 14 residues. The CDR3 is CASNGGDSTDTQYF. The CDR3 coding sequence is TGTGCCAGCAACGGGGGAGATAGCACAGATACGCAGTATTTT.

This chain joins TRBV5-4 and TRBJ1-5; D is perhaps TRBD1 (6 bases). V dropped 4 bases and J dropped 5 bases, with 19 bases sitting between them. CDR1 is SGHNT and CDR2 is YYREEE in the germline V gene (reference sequence). The CDR3 runs to 16 residues. The CDR3 DNA reads as TGTGCCAGCAGCACCGACCCGGGGGGCCATGATCAGCCCCAGCATTTT. Translating gives CASSTDPGGHDQPQHF.

This clone showed up just once. The chain couples TRBV6-6 to TRBJ1-5; no reliable D call. The CDR3 runs 14 residues. Germline CDR1 MNHNY, CDR2 SVGAGI (reference sequence). The ends were cut back, 3 bases at V and 2 bases at J, with 8 bases in the middle. The CDR3 DNA sequence: TGTGCCAGCAGTTATTTCGGGGGCAATCAGCCCCAGCATTTT. Encoded protein: CASSYFGGNQPQHF.

This clone was counted a few times. This rearrangement joins TRBV2 to TRBJ1-5, with 9 positions matching TRBD1. Per the germline V gene, CDR1 is SNHLY and CDR2 is FYNNEI. The CDR3 is 13 residues long. V lost 7 bases, J lost 4 bases, and 2 bases stayed unmatched. DNA for the CDR3: TGTGCCAGCACCGGGACAGGGAATCAGCCCCAGCATTTT. As protein: CASTGTGNQPQHF.

The sample holds one count of this clone. The chain carries TRBV5-1 and TRBJ2-2; 9 bases map to TRBD1. The CDR3 spans 15 residues. Trimming at V came to 2 bases and at J to 7 bases, leaving 6 bases not matched to a gene. Looked up from germline, CDR1 is SGHRS and CDR2 is YFSETQ. The CDR3 DNA reads TGCGCCAGCAGCTTCGGGACAGGGATCATCGGGGAGCTGTTTTTT. This gives the protein CASSFGTGIIGELFF. The full variable domain, completed using reference TRBV5-1 and TRBJ2-2, is KAGVTQTPRYLIKTRGQQVTLSCSPISGHRSVSWYQQTPGQGLQFLFEYFSETQRNKGNFPGRFSGRQFSNSRSEMNVSTLELGDSALYLCASSFGTGIIGELFFGEGSRLTVL.

By sample share, this clone is medium-sized. Distinct nucleotide sequences in the sample also encode this CDR3. This sequence joins TRBV6-1 and TRBJ2-1, with 8 bases fitting TRBD2. CDR1 is MNHNS and CDR2 is SASEGT in the germline V gene. Trimming took 2 bases from V and 1 from J; bases not matched to a gene: 1. This CDR3 spans 15 amino acids. The CDR3 sequence: CASSELAGSYNEQFF. CDR3 in DNA: TGTGCCAGCAGTGAACTAGCGGGTTCCTACAATGAGCAGTTCTTC.

V and J are TRBV6-5 and TRBJ1-6; TRBD1 is a possible D gene (6 bases). Deletions cut 2 bases from V and 6 bases from J, with 8 bases between. The CDR3 has 14 residues. Germline-derived CDR1 and CDR2 are MNHEY and SVGAGI. The CDR3 spells CASSYKGGNSPLHF. The DNA for the CDR3 is TGTGCCAGCAGTTACAAAGGGGGTAATTCACCCCTCCACTTT.

The rearrangement joins TRBV19 to TRBJ1-3, with no clear D. This CDR3 has 14 amino acids. The germline CDR1 and CDR2 sequences are LNHDA and SQIVND (reference sequence). V was shortened by 8 bases and J by 4 bases, with 15 bases between the two germline ends. This CDR3 reads CASQGWEAGNTIYF. DNA of the CDR3: TGTGCCAGTCAAGGTTGGGAGGCGGGAAACACCATATATTTT.

The gene calls are TRBV27 and TRBJ2-1; D possibly corresponds to TRBD2 (5 bases). V lost 5 bases to trimming and J lost 7 bases, with 30 bases between them. Germline CDR1 is MNHEY and CDR2 is SMNVEV (reference sequence). The CDR3 has 19 residues. The CDR3 nucleotides are TGTGCCAGCAGTGGTTCTTGGACTCCATTAGCCGTCCTCAGTAATGAGCAGTTCTTC. This gives the protein CASSGSWTPLAVLSNEQFF.

The gene calls are TRBV30 and TRBJ1-2; D not resolved. CDR1 is GTSNPN, CDR2 SVGIG, per germline (reference sequence). Trimming left V 2 bases short and J 4 bases short, with 5 bases between. CDR3 length: 11 amino acids. CDR3 coding DNA: TGTGCCTGGAGTATCTCCTATGGCTACACCTTC. This sequence encodes CAWSISYGYTF.